This TCR beta chain was observed in a study of shared clonotypes between healthy human individuals. Comments on this clone: Its target is unknown.

Study conclusions and caveats: An expected dependence of interdonor clonotype sharing on sequencing depth was noted.

Looked up from germline, CDR1 is SGHNT and CDR2 is YYREEE (reference sequence). The CDR3 is 15 amino acids. V shed 4 bases, J shed 5 bases, and the junction held 9 bases outside the gene matches. Authors' processing steps: Filtering differed for immunoSEQ, which gave only junction sequences without quality scores. Using immunoSEQ multiplex PCR, the repertoire was profiled, and TCRdb retains in-frame clones only, with some absent. That table is the source of V, J and clone size, and D and trimming were worked out from the DNA. The sample has roughly 2.6 million clones; over 85% are singletons. Sequencing was performed on naive CD4+ T cells sorted from blood. Subset in this sample: CD45RA+ positively selected. This clonotype was obtained from a man aged 18 to 29 in good health. The chain joins TRBV5-4 to TRBJ2-1, with TRBD2 matching 7 bases. CDR3 loop: CASSNAGVGNNEQFF. The CDR3 region has the DNA TGTGCCAGCAGCAACGCGGGAGTTGGGAACAATGAGCAGTTCTTC.